This T cell receptor (beta chain) was documented in a study of CD8 T cells in Susac syndrome. Reverse transcription of roughly 0.5 to 1 ug RNA was carried out with random hexamers. With immunoSEQ multiplex PCR, TCR beta CDR3 was amplified across 54 Vbeta and 13 Jbeta. TCRdb re-analysed the immunoSEQ multiplex PCR reads in MiXCR, keeping a single row per CDR3 protein. The data show roughly 110,000 distinct CDR3 sequences, around 90% seen once. TCR beta sequencing covered blood CD8+ and CD4+ T cells. CD8+ and CD4+ T cells were negatively isolated; TEMRA cells were FACS-enriched. Study-level results: The number of individuals included in the study's TCR sequencing and HLA analysis was acknowledged as relatively small.

Germline values: CDR1 SGHDN, CDR2 FVKESK. The V end lost 3 bases, the J end lost 4 bases, and 10 bases lay between the germline ends. This CDR3 has 14 residues. Points on this clonotype: The antigen is not known.

The chain couples TRBV14 to TRBJ2-1, with a tentative D call TRBD2 (6 bases). The TCR sequence derives from a human donor in good health. The specimen was CD4+ T cells from PBMCs. CDR3 protein: CASSQRGDYNEQFF. CDR3 nucleotides: TGTGCCAGCAGCCAGCGGGGCGATTACAATGAGCAGTTCTTC.